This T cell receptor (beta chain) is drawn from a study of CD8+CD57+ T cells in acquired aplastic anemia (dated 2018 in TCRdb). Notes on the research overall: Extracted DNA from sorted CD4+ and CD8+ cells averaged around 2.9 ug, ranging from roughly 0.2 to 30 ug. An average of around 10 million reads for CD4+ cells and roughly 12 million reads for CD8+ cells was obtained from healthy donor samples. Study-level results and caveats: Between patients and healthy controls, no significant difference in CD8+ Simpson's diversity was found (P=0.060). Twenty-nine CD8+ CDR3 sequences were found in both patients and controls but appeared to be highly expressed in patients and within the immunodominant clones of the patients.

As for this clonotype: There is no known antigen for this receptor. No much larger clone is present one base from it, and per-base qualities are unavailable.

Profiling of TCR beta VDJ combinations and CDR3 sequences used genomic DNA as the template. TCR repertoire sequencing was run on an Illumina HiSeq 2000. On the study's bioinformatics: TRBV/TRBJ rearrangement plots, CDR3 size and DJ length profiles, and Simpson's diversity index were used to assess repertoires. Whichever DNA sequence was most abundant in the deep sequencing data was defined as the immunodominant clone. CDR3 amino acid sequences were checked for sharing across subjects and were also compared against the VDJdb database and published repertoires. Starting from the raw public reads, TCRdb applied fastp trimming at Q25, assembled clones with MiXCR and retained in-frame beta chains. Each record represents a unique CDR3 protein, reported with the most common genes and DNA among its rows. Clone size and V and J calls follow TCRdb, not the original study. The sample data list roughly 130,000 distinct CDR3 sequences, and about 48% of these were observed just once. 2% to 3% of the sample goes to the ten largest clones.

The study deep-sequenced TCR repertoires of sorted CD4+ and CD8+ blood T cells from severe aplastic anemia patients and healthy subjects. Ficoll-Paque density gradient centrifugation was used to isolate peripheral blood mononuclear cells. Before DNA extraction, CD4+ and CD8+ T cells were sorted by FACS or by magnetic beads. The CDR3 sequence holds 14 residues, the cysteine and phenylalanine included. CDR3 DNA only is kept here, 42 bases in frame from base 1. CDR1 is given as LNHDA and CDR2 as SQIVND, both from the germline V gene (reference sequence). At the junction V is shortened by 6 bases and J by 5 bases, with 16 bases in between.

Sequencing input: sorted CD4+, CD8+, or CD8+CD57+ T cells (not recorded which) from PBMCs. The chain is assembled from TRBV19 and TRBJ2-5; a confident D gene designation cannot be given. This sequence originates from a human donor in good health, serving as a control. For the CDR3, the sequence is CASRETAYNETQYF. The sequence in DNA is TGTGCCAGTAGGGAGACTGCTTACAATGAGACCCAGTACTTC.